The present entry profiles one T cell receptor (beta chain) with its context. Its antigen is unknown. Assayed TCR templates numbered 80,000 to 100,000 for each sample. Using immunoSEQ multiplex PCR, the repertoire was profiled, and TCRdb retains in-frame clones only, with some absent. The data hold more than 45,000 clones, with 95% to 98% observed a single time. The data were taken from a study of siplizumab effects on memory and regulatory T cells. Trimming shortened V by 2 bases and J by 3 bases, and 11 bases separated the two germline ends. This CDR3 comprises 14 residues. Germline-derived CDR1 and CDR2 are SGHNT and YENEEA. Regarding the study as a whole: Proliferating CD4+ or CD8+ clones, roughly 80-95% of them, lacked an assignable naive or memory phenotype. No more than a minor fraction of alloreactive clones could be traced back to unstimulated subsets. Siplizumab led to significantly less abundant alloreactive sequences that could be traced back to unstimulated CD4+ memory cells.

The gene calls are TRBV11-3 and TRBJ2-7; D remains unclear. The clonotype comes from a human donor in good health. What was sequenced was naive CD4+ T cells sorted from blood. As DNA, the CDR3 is TGTGCCAGCAGCTTAAATCGCGTCAACTACGAGCAGTACTTC. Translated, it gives CASSLNRVNYEQYF.